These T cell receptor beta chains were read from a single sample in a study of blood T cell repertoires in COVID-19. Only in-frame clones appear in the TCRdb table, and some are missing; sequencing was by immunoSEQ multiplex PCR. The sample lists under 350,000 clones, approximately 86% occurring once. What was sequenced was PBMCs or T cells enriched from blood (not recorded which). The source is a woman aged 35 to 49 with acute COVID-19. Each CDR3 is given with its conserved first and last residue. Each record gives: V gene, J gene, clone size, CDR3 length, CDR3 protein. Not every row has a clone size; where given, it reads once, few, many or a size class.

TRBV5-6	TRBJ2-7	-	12	CASSLSLYEQYF
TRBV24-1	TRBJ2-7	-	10	CATTAYEQYF
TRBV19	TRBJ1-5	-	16	CASSFGEGYSNQPQHF
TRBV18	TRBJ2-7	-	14	CASSFGTEAYEQYF
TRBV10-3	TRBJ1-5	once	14	CATRTASVMGPQHF
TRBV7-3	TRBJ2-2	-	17	CASSLGLAGWNTGELFF
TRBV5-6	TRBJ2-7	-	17	CASSLISVRFSSYEQYF
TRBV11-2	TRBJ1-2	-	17	CASSLDIGQGAQDGYTF
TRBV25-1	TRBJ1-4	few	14	CASSELQGLEKLFF
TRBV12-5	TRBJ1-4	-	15	CASGPGRATNEKLFF
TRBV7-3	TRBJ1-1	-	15	CASSPLGDQGLPAFF
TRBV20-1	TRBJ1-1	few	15	CSASLVSTVNTEAFF
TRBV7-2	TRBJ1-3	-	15	CASSLEGGTGNTIYF
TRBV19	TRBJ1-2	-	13	CASSRQTNYGYTF
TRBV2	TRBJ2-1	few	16	CASSEPGQSSYNEQFF
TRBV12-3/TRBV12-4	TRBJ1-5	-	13	CASSFSGNQPQHF
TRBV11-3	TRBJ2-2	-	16	CASSLTPGRNTGELFF
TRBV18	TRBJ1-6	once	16	CASSPAAGGIDSPLHF
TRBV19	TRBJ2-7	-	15	CASSIGRGLSYEQYF
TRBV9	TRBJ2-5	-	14	CASSVGGGRETQYF
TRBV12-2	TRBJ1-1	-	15	CASRSSQGRNTEAFF
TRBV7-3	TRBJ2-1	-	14	CASSPGLAYNEQFF
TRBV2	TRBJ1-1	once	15	CASKFGGVSNTEAFF
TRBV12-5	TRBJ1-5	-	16	CASGLEFGQPGVPQHF
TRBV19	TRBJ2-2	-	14	CASSAGVNTGELFF
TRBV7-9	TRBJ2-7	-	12	CASRGQGGEQYF
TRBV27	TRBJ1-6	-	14	CASSFYSYNSPLHF
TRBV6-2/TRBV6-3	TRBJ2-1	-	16	CASSGPGLAGGNEQFF
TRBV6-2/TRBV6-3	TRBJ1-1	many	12	CASSPLNTEAFF
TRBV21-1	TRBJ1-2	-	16	CASSNPDRGPRSGYTF
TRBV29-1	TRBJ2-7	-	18	CSVEDGPSIGQGDYEQYF
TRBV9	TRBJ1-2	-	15	CASSVVRQGGYGYTF
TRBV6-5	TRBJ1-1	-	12	CASRSRTGRAFF
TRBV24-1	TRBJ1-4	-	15	CATSDIRQKREKLFF
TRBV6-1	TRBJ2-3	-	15	CASSEGLVNTDTQYF
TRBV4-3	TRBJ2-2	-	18	CASSQDGGESPHPGELFF
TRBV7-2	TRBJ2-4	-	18	CASSQRVAGGYDKNIQYF
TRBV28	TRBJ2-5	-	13	CASRKGLQETQYF
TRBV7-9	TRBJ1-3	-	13	CASSAAPGNTIYF
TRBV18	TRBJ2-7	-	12	CASSLSSDEQYF
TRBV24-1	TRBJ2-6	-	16	CATSDPGLGGANVLTF
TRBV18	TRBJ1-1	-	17	CASSPLLVGGGDTEAFF